Reported below is one T cell receptor beta chain. The antigen remains unidentified. The data stem from a study of response to subunit inactivated influenza vaccine. Study findings and constraints: The authors offered the suggestion that each seasonal influenza vaccination recruits few new T cells.

CDR3 length: 13 residues. Per the germline V gene, CDR1 is SGHAT and CDR2 is FQNNGV. The V end was cut by 5 bases, the J end by 9 bases, with 14 bases between. TCRdb analysed the RT-PCR reads with MiXCR anew, one entry per CDR3 protein. The sample lists 650,000 to 800,000 distinct CDR3 sequences; about a fifth were seen once. The sequence was obtained from a man over 45 who received an inactivated influenza vaccine. The chain employs TRBV11-2 and TRBJ2-1, with unresolved D. The source was PBMCs from blood, collected about 5 days after vaccination. The CDR3 protein is CASSKTVRGEQFF. CDR3 bases: TGTGCCAGCAGCAAAACTGTTCGTGGTGAGCAGTTCTTC.